The 3 T cell receptor beta chains below come from one sample, sequenced in a study of T cell repertoires and HLA-DP antigens (dated by TCRdb to the late 2010s). The receptor library was made with the immunoSEQ multiplex PCR assay. Drawn from immuneACCESS, this table holds only the in-frame rearrangements with V and J called that TCRdb kept. Clones are partly lost; checked studies trace under half to an unresolved V gene and leave the rest unexplained. The sample has over 100,000 clones on record, 80% to 95% of them singletons. The ten biggest clones cover less than 0.35% of the sample. What these receptors recognize is not known. Sample: CD4+ T cells from PBMCs. These receptors all come from a woman in her late teens or twenties in good health and CMV-seronegative.

V gene TRBV27 combines with J gene TRBJ2-1; 8 bases map to TRBD2. Germline lookup yields CDR1 MNHEY and CDR2 SMNVEV (reference sequence). The CDR3 consists of 17 residues. Trimming took 4 bases from V and 0 from J; bases not matched to a gene: 8. The CDR3 nucleotides read TGTGCCAGCAGTTCCCGTTTCGGGGGGGCCTCCTACAATGAGCAGTTCTTC. Its protein is CASSSRFGGASYNEQFF.

In its sample, this clone was seen once. This chain uses TRBV11-3 with TRBJ1-3; D uncertain. The germline gives CDR1 SGHNT, CDR2 YENEEA. With 4 bases removed from V and 2 bases from J, the gap between germline ends came to 6 bases. The CDR3 length is 13 residues. The CDR3 DNA sequence: TGTGCCAGCAGCTCCGGAGCTGGAAACACCATATATTTT. Protein: CASSSGAGNTIYF.

This chain uses TRBV27 with TRBJ2-1, with D unresolved. Deletions cut 4 bases from V and 8 bases from J, with 0 bases between. From germline, CDR1 is MNHEY and CDR2 SMNVEV (reference sequence). CDR3 size: 9 residues. CDR3 sequence reads: CASSYEQFF. The DNA of the CDR3 is TGTGCCAGCAGTTATGAGCAGTTCTTC.